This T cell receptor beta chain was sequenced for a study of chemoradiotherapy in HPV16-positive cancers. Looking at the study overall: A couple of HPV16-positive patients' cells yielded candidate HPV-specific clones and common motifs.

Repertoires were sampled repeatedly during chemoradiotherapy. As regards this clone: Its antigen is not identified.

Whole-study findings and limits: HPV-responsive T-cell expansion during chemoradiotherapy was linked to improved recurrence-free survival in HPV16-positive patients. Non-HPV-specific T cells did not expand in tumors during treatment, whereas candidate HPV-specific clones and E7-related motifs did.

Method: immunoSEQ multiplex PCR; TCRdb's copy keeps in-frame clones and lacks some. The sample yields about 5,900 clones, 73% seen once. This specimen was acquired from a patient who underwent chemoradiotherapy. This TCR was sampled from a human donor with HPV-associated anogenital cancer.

CDR3 nucleotide sequence: TGTGCCAGCAGACAGAAGTTAATATCCTACGAGCAGTACTTC. This codes for CASRQKLISYEQYF. The chain carries TRBV6-6 and TRBJ2-7; D is unresolved. V lost 6 bases, J lost 1 base, and 13 bases lay in between. Germline V gene lookup returns CDR1 MNHNY and CDR2 SVGAGI (reference sequence). The CDR3 contains 14 residues.